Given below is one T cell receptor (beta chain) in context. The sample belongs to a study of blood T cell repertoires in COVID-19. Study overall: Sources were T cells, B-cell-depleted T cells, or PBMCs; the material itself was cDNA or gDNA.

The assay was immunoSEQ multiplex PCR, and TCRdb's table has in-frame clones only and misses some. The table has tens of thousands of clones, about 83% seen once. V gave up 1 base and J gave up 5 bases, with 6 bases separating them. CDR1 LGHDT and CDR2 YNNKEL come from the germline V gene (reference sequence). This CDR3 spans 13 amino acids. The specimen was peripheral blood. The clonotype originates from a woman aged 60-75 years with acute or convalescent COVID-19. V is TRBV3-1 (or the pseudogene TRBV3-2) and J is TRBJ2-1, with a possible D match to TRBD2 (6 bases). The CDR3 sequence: CASSQGLDNEQFF. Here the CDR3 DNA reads TGTGCCAGCAGCCAAGGACTAGACAATGAGCAGTTCTTC.